This is a list of T cell receptor beta chains from one sample in a study of T cells in Graves' hyperthyroidism and ophthalmopathy. TCRdb fed the multiplex PCR reads into MiXCR, producing one record per CDR3 protein. Among about 500,000 distinct CDR3 sequences listed, about 46% were seen once. Sequencing used peripheral blood or thyroid tissue (not recorded which). These receptors originate from an adult woman with Graves' disease, either hyperthyroidism or ophthalmopathy (not recorded which). The CDR3 runs from the conserved cysteine through the conserved F or W. A D gene is named only where the DNA matches it firmly. Not all rows give a size; the values are once, few, many and, for expanded clones, a class.

v_gene	len	j_gene	d_gene	abundance	CDR3aa	CDR3nt
TRBV7-9	15	TRBJ2-2	NA	NA	CASSFGQGRAGELFF	TGTGCCAGCAGCTTTGGGCAGGGGCGCGCCGGGGAGCTGTTTTTT
TRBV6-6	15	TRBJ2-2	NA	few	CASSPLASNTGELFF	TGTGCCAGCAGCCCTCTAGCGTCGAACACCGGGGAGCTGTTTTTT
TRBV9	18	TRBJ2-2	NA	NA	CASSVQKGGGDNTGELFF	TGTGCCAGCAGCGTGCAGAAGGGAGGGGGTGACAACACCGGGGAGCTGTTTTTT
TRBV15	13	TRBJ1-6	NA	many	CATSGFLNSPLHF	TGTGCCACCAGCGGGTTTCTTAATTCACCCCTCCACTTT
TRBV2	14	TRBJ1-1	NA	once	CASSEGWRGTEAFF	TGTGCCAGCAGTGAGGGTTGGAGGGGGACTGAAGCTTTCTTT
TRBV7-2	13	TRBJ1-2	NA	many	CASSPAGPRGYTF	TGTGCCAGCAGCCCAGCGGGCCCGAGGGGCTACACCTTC
TRBV9	15	TRBJ1-5	NA	NA	CASSGDGYSNQPQHF	TGTGCCAGCAGCGGAGACGGATATAGCAATCAGCCCCAGCATTTT
TRBV2	15	TRBJ2-7	NA	NA	CASRIGAETTYEQYF	TGTGCCAGCAGGATAGGAGCGGAGACAACCTACGAGCAGTACTTC
TRBV6-6	17	TRBJ1-5	TRBD1	many	CASSYTGQGRSNQPQHF	TGTGCCAGCAGTTACACGGGACAGGGACGTAGCAATCAGCCCCAGCATTTT
TRBV7-9	14	TRBJ1-4	TRBD1	many	CASGRQGDGEKLFF	TGTGCCAGCGGTAGACAGGGTGATGGTGAAAAACTGTTTTTT
TRBV12-3/TRBV12-4	14	TRBJ2-5	TRBD1	NA	CASSGTVTQETQYF	TGTGCCAGCAGCGGGACAGTCACACAAGAGACCCAGTACTTC
TRBV2	14	TRBJ1-5	NA	NA	CASSLGGAHQPQHF	TGTGCCAGCAGTCTAGGGGGGGCCCATCAGCCCCAGCATTTT
TRBV7-9	15	TRBJ2-5	NA	NA	CASSLAYLGEETQYF	TGTGCCAGCAGCTTAGCGTACCTGGGGGAGGAGACCCAGTACTTC
TRBV20-1	15	TRBJ2-5	TRBD2	many	CSARDSSGREETQYF	TGCAGTGCTAGAGACAGTAGCGGGAGGGAGGAGACCCAGTACTTC
TRBV9	15	TRBJ1-3	NA	many	CASSSIALSGNTIYF	TGTGCCAGCAGCTCCATCGCACTCTCTGGAAACACCATATATTTT
TRBV10-3	14	TRBJ1-1	NA	NA	CAIGTIRGQLEAFF	TGTGCCATCGGAACCATAAGAGGACAGCTTGAAGCTTTCTTT
TRBV20-1	14	TRBJ1-2	NA	NA	CSSFGAQANYGYTF	TGCAGTTCCTTCGGTGCCCAAGCTAACTATGGCTACACCTTC
TRBV7-9	17	TRBJ1-2	TRBD1	NA	CAISAQRLRQGLNGYTF	TGTGCCATCAGTGCCCAGCGCTTGAGACAGGGGCTGAATGGCTACACCTTC
TRBV13	15	TRBJ1-3	NA	NA	CASTKSGYSGNTIYF	TGCGCCAGCACCAAGTCTGGGTATTCTGGAAACACCATATATTTT
TRBV30	18	TRBJ2-5	TRBD2	NA	CAWSVQSTPLAGGETQYF	TGTGCCTGGAGTGTACAATCGACGCCGCTAGCGGGAGGAGAGACCCAGTACTTC
TRBV28	13	TRBJ1-2	NA	few	CASSFTIGNGYTF	TGTGCCAGCAGTTTTACAATAGGGAATGGCTACACCTTC
TRBV20-1	13	TRBJ2-2	NA	NA	CSAPWALTGELFF	TGCAGTGCTCCTTGGGCCCTCACCGGGGAGCTGTTTTTT
TRBV2	13	TRBJ2-7	NA	NA	CASSVTGGAEQYF	TGTGCCAGCAGTGTGACAGGCGGTGCCGAGCAGTACTTC
TRBV28	15	TRBJ1-3	TRBD1	NA	CASSLRGGSGNTIYF	TGTGCCAGCAGTTTGCGAGGGGGCAGTGGAAACACCATATATTTT
TRBV29-1	11	TRBJ2-7	NA	NA	CSSRTGHEQYF	TGCAGCTCGCGGACCGGGCACGAGCAGTACTTC
TRBV29-1	12	TRBJ2-2	NA	NA	CSVPRGGGELFF	TGCAGCGTTCCTCGAGGTGGCGGGGAGCTGTTTTTT
TRBV12-3/TRBV12-4	12	TRBJ1-6	NA	NA	CASSFPGGALHF	TGTGCCAGCAGTTTCCCCGGGGGAGCCCTCCACTTT
TRBV20-1	12	TRBJ2-5	NA	NA	CSAPGQGGNQYF	TGCAGTGCTCCGGGCCAGGGGGGGAATCAGTACTTC
TRBV29-1	15	TRBJ2-3	TRBD2	few	CSVEGTSGRTDTQYF	TGCAGCGTTGAGGGGACTAGCGGGAGAACAGATACGCAGTATTTT
TRBV9	17	TRBJ2-6	NA	few	CASSQGGSTSGANVLTF	TGTGCCAGCAGCCAAGGGGGATCTACCTCTGGGGCCAACGTCCTGACTTTC
TRBV5-6	15	TRBJ1-4	NA	many	CASSPTGARDEKLFF	TGTGCCAGCAGTCCGACCGGGGCGAGGGATGAAAAACTGTTTTTT
TRBV2	16	TRBJ2-3	NA	NA	CASDPGEGASTDTQYF	TGTGCCAGCGACCCCGGCGAGGGAGCTAGCACAGATACGCAGTATTTT
TRBV20-1	10	TRBJ2-2	NA	NA	CSAQSGGTVF	TGCAGTGCCCAATCCGGGGGTACGGTTTTT
TRBV7-3	13	TRBJ1-1	NA	many	CASSSLGGAEAFF	TGTGCCAGCAGCTCGCTTGGGGGGGCTGAAGCTTTCTTT
TRBV10-3	13	TRBJ1-5	NA	NA	CAISEQAGANQHF	TGTGCCATCAGTGAGCAGGCAGGGGCCAATCAGCATTTT
TRBV28	13	TRBJ1-5	NA	NA	CASRGRVYQPQHF	TGTGCCAGCAGAGGCAGGGTATATCAGCCCCAGCATTTT
TRBV2	13	TRBJ1-6	NA	many	CASSLNRDSPLHF	TGTGCCAGCAGTTTAAACAGGGATTCACCCCTCCACTTT
TRBV19	14	TRBJ1-1	NA	NA	CASAATAMNTEAFF	TGTGCCAGCGCGGCGACAGCCATGAACACTGAAGCTTTCTTT
TRBV20-1	15	TRBJ2-2	NA	NA	CSARGFFLNTGELFF	TGCAGTGCCCGTGGTTTCTTCCTGAACACCGGGGAGCTGTTTTTT
TRBV12-5	16	TRBJ2-5	TRBD2	NA	CASGWELAGVLETQYF	TGTGCTAGTGGTTGGGAACTAGCGGGAGTACTAGAGACCCAGTACTTC
TRBV20-1	15	TRBJ1-6	NA	NA	CSASRLDGPDSPLHF	TGCAGTGCTTCTCGTCTCGACGGTCCCGATTCACCCCTCCACTTT
TRBV5-6	18	TRBJ2-5	NA	NA	CASSLGLTRPGTRETQYF	TGTGCCAGCAGCTTGGGACTAACGCGGCCCGGGACTCGCGAGACCCAGTACTTC
TRBV2	11	TRBJ1-5	NA	NA	CASSPGRGQHF	TGTGCCAGCAGCCCGGGACGGGGCCAGCATTTT
TRBV11-2	14	TRBJ2-2	NA	many	CASSPSGVTGELFF	TGTGCCAGCAGTCCGTCCGGGGTGACCGGGGAGCTGTTTTTT
TRBV7-2	18	TRBJ2-7	TRBD2	many	CASSLARSWTSGTYEQYF	TGTGCCAGCAGCTTAGCACGATCGTGGACTAGCGGTACCTACGAGCAGTACTTC
TRBV7-2	13	TRBJ2-7	TRBD2	NA	CASRTSGTHEQYF	TGTGCCAGCAGGACTAGCGGGACTCACGAGCAGTACTTC
TRBV25-1	18	TRBJ2-6	NA	many	CASSGGAGLGSGANVLTF	TGTGCCAGCAGTGGAGGAGCAGGTCTAGGTTCTGGGGCCAACGTCCTGACTTTC
TRBV7-2	13	TRBJ1-2	NA	once	CASSNRLVYGYTF	TGTGCCAGCAGTAACAGACTGGTCTATGGCTACACCTTC
TRBV7-2	13	TRBJ2-5	TRBD2	NA	CASRIAGGETQYF	TGTGCCAGCAGAATAGCGGGAGGAGAGACCCAGTACTTC
TRBV9	16	TRBJ1-1	NA	NA	CASSVGRTGSGAEAFF	TGTGCCAGCAGCGTAGGACGAACAGGGTCGGGGGCTGAAGCTTTCTTT